Sequencing of this TCR beta chain was carried out in a study of shared clonotypes between healthy human individuals (dated by TCRdb to 2018 to 2020). At the level of the whole study: A couple of women and a few men aged 18 to 49 years were included in the cohort. For each donor, CD4 naive and CD4 memory were each run on three plates, CD8 naive on two plates, and CD8 memory on one plate. To estimate repertoire size and how much clonotype sharing occurs between individuals, the study deeply sequenced the blood TCR repertoires of several healthy adults. Libraries were prepared and TCR repertoires were sequenced by different laboratories using diverse techniques, in order to increase sequencing depth and limit assay-specific biases. Each donor's leukapheresis produced roughly between about 0.9 and 9.5 billion PBMCs. The study at large found these results: The genetic and exposure-history diversity represented was limited by the small number of donors. Estimated clonotype richness was generally larger for naive than for memory subsets. Roughly 5% of naive CD4, roughly 3.6% of naive CD8, about 2.5% of memory CD4, and less than 0.45% of memory CD8 clonotypes were shared across four donors. Pairwise subsampling led to the expectation that sequencing depth would affect the degree of clonotype sharing among donors. Only blood was sampled, and tissue TCR repertoires likely differ from those in blood. Compared with non-shared clonotypes, the clonotypes found in all four sorted-subset donors had higher generation probabilities. Rarefaction of sorted-subset datasets indicated incomplete sequencing despite the large sequencing depth.

Points on this clone: Its cognate antigen has yet to be identified. No much larger clonotype is one base removed from it; base qualities were not supplied.

TCR CDR3 regions were amplified from genomic DNA by multiplex PCR using the deep immunoSEQ assay. Extracted genomic DNA from each cell subset was spread evenly across all wells of several immunoSEQ 96-well plates, with each plate serving as a replicate. Each replicate PCR for sorted subsets received around 0.2 ug genomic DNA, equal to some 32,000 T cell genomes. The purified libraries were quantified using a Qubit 3.0 fluorometer, sized with a Bioanalyzer 2100, and then quantified again using the KAPA Library Quantification kit. Every immunoSEQ 96-well plate was sequenced on a separate single-read 150-cycle Illumina NextSeq 550 flow cell. As for how the authors treated the data: Because only junctional sequences without quality scores were contained in the immunoSEQ output, filtering matching that applied to full-length reads could not be performed. To assign V/J genes and CDR3, sequences were annotated using PyIR, a Python wrapper for IgBLAST v1.9, with IMGT germline references. Reads with weak V/J assignments (E-value above 1e-6), missing CDR3, stop codons, out-of-frame junctions, or ambiguous translated residues were removed. V3J clonotypes were defined as sequences sharing the same inferred V gene, J gene, and CDR3 amino acid sequence. To compute the percentage overlap between repertoires, the number of shared unique clonotypes was divided by the size of the smaller repertoire. Richness of each repertoire was evaluated using RTK rarefaction, the Chao1 estimator, and Recon v2.1 estimates of unobserved clonotypes. For all TCRbeta clonotypes obtained by the gDNA method from a handful of donors, generation probabilities were computed with OLGA. What TCRdb holds here is the immuneACCESS table cut down to in-frame rearrangements. Part of the clones is not present; checked against another copy, under half of the missing clones reflect an unresolved V gene, and the others are unexplained. V and J calls and clone size are as listed in that table; D and trimming were resolved from the DNA. Present in this sample are some 2,000,000 clones, more than 90% of which were seen just once. 0.1% to 0.15% of the sample is held by the ten biggest clonotypes.

Donors were healthy HIV-negative adults with no recently reported acute infections or vaccinations. Only Caucasian adults living in Nashville, Tennessee, USA were represented among the donors. CD4+ T cells were enriched through magnetic negative selection, after which naive cells were positively selected on CD45RA and the remaining negative fraction served as the memory subset. Blood was collected by leukapheresis, and PBMCs were isolated by Ficoll-Histopaque density gradient centrifugation and then cryopreserved in liquid nitrogen vapor phase. Analytical flow cytometry was used to check the purity and quantity of each magnetically sorted T cell population. Genomic DNA was isolated from every sorted fraction and measured by UV absorbance on a Nanodrop 2000c. The origin of this receptor is a man younger than 35 in good health. The sequencing sample was made of naive CD4+ T cells sorted from blood. The cell subset or site label, read with the paper, signifies: CD45RA+ positively selected.

The sequence in DNA is TGTGCCAGTAGCGAAGTAGCTAACTATGGCTACACCTTC. Its protein product is CASSEVANYGYTF. The rearrangement combines TRBV19 with TRBJ1-2; the D gene is unclear. CDR1 LNHDA and CDR2 SQIVND are derived from the germline V gene (reference sequence). The cysteine opens and the phenylalanine closes a CDR3 of 13 amino acids. Only CDR3 DNA is held: 39 bases, read in frame from base 1. Cut back by 6 bases and 0 bases, the V and J ends lie 8 bases apart.